Listed below are T cell receptor beta chains from one sample, sequenced in a study of regulatory T cells in long-lasting Graves disease. MiXCR, run by TCRdb on the multiplex PCR reads, gives a single entry per CDR3 protein. The table records 600,000 to 800,000 distinct CDR3 sequences, around 30% of them present only once. The specimen comprised peripheral blood mononuclear cells (PBMCs), sampled when the disease was refractory, from a patient treated with antithyroid drugs. These TCRs come from a female donor with Graves disease. Both conserved end residues are part of each CDR3. D genes are given only for firm matches. Size tells how often a clone was seen (once, few, many) or the class of an expanded clone, and some rows leave it out.

v_call,j_call,d_call,clone_size,cdr3_aa,cdr3_nt
TRBV5-1,TRBJ2-5,-,-,CASSLPAGNQETQYF,TGCGCCAGCAGCTTGCCCGCGGGAAACCAAGAGACCCAGTACTTC
TRBV5-1,TRBJ1-1,TRBD1,-,CASSLGQGSVNTEAFF,TGCGCCAGCAGCCTCGGACAGGGATCAGTGAACACTGAAGCTTTCTTT
TRBV5-1,TRBJ1-1,TRBD1,once,CASSSGGGQGYTEAFF,TGCGCCAGCAGTTCCGGGGGGGGACAGGGTTACACTGAAGCTTTCTTT
TRBV6-5,TRBJ1-2,-,many,CASSFTGLRDGYTF,TGTGCCAGCAGTTTCACGGGGCTTCGGGATGGCTACACCTTC
TRBV19,TRBJ1-2,-,few,CASSSTTENYGYTF,TGTGCCAGTAGTTCCACCACAGAAAACTATGGCTACACCTTC
TRBV10-3,TRBJ1-1,TRBD1,-,CAINRGGTEAFF,TGTGCCATAAACAGGGGTGGCACTGAAGCTTTCTTT
TRBV3-1,TRBJ2-7,-,-,CASSPINLGGEQYF,TGTGCCAGCAGCCCTATCAACCTCGGCGGGGAGCAGTACTTC
TRBV7-9,TRBJ2-1,TRBD2,-,CASSAGTSSNHEQFF,TGTGCCAGCAGCGCAGGGACTAGCAGTAACCATGAGCAGTTCTTC
TRBV28,TRBJ2-7,-,few,CASSPSHQSSYEQYF,TGTGCCAGCAGTCCTAGTCACCAGAGCTCCTACGAGCAGTACTTC
TRBV20-1,TRBJ1-6,TRBD1,few,CSADRGYNSPLHF,TGCAGTGCCGACAGGGGCTATAATTCACCCCTCCACTTT
TRBV27,TRBJ1-1,-,many,CASGSRQSNTEAFF,TGTGCCAGCGGGTCCCGACAGTCGAACACTGAAGCTTTCTTT
TRBV11-2,TRBJ2-7,-,few,CASSLEPGPSYEQYF,TGTGCCAGCAGCTTAGAACCGGGACCGAGCTACGAGCAGTACTTC
TRBV28,TRBJ1-2,TRBD1,-,CASSSQGQFNYGYTF,TGTGCCAGCAGTTCACAGGGACAGTTCAACTATGGCTACACCTTC
TRBV2,TRBJ2-1,TRBD1,-,CASSSTGGNSYNEQFF,TGTGCCAGCAGTTCGACAGGGGGAAACTCCTACAATGAGCAGTTCTTC
TRBV20-1,TRBJ2-7,TRBD2,once,CSASGAGGFYEQYF,TGCAGTGCTTCAGGAGCGGGGGGGTTTTACGAGCAGTACTTC
TRBV5-1,TRBJ1-1,-,few,CASSLAPESPEAFF,TGCGCCAGCAGCTTGGCACCAGAATCCCCTGAAGCTTTCTTT
TRBV18,TRBJ1-5,TRBD1,few,CASSPGTANNQPQHF,TGTGCCAGCTCACCAGGGACAGCGAACAATCAGCCCCAGCATTTT
TRBV11-2,TRBJ2-7,TRBD2,many,CASSLGLAGPYEQYF,TGTGCCAGCAGCTTAGGACTAGCGGGACCTTACGAGCAGTACTTC
TRBV15,TRBJ2-5,TRBD1,few,CATSKGQGTIQETQYF,TGTGCCACCAGCAAGGGACAGGGGACCATCCAAGAGACCCAGTACTTC
TRBV12-5,TRBJ2-5,TRBD2,-,CASGLVLLREGPETQYF,TGTGCTAGTGGTTTGGTACTCTTGCGGGAGGGCCCGGAGACCCAGTACTTC
TRBV10-3,TRBJ2-5,-,-,CASSSSTGYQETQYF,-
TRBV5-1,TRBJ2-2,-,few,CASSLGLGGELFF,TGCGCCAGCAGCTTGGGACTCGGAGGGGAGCTGTTTTTT
TRBV6-5,TRBJ1-5,-,few,CASSSGTHYNQPQHF,TGTGCCAGCAGTTCCGGGACACATTACAATCAGCCCCAGCATTTT
TRBV6-1,TRBJ1-2,-,-,CASSGPTVVNYGYTF,TGTGCCAGCAGTGGGCCGACAGTCGTTAACTATGGCTACACCTTC
TRBV7-2,TRBJ1-5,-,-,CASSLSTGSGQPQHF,TGTGCCAGCAGCTTATCAACAGGGTCGGGTCAGCCCCAGCATTTT
TRBV27,TRBJ1-4,-,many,CASSFAQGANEKLFF,TGTGCCAGCAGTTTTGCACAGGGAGCTAATGAAAAACTGTTTTTT
TRBV28,TRBJ2-6,TRBD1,-,CASRTLQGQSGANVLTF,TGTGCCAGCAGAACCCTACAGGGGCAGTCTGGGGCCAACGTCCTGACTTTC
TRBV11-2,TRBJ1-1,-,-,CASSLGEGPGSTEAFF,TGTGCCAGCAGCTTAGGCGAGGGGCCGGGGAGCACTGAAGCTTTCTTT